A selection of T cell receptor beta chains follows, all from one sample in a study of blood T cell repertoires in COVID-19. Method: immunoSEQ multiplex PCR; TCRdb's copy keeps in-frame clones and lacks some. The sample yields around 370,000 clones, over 70% seen once. The sample was peripheral blood. These receptors all come from a woman in her fifties or sixties with COVID-19, enrolled during active disease. Both conserved end residues are part of each CDR3. Fields, in order: V gene, D gene, clone size, CDR3 protein. A D gene is named only where the DNA matches it firmly. Rows give clone size only sometimes, using once, few, many, or a class for an expanded clone.

TRBV10-2 | TRBD2 | . | CASSGIGRTSLNEQFF
TRBV5-4 | TRBD1 | . | CASSLYRDRATDTQYF
TRBV20-1 | . | . | CSAPGAPFF
TRBV27 | . | . | CASSFDRDYGYTF
TRBV11-2 | . | . | CASSLFGAYNEQFF
TRBV5-1 | . | once | CASSFKTGGSPLHF
TRBV19 | TRBD1 | . | CASSTVKTGVKDTQYF
TRBV3-1/TRBV3-2 | . | . | CASRRGAETQYF
TRBV7-9 | . | . | CASSETGNSYEQYF
TRBV7-9 | TRBD1 | . | CASRGQGWETQYF
TRBV2 | TRBD2 | . | CASSSGRTYEQYF
TRBV18 | . | . | CASSSTDLGEQYF
TRBV10-3 | . | few | CANTGTQGGEQYF
TRBV18 | . | once | CASLFYRDPGTEAFF
TRBV11-2 | . | . | CASSSLVGYQETQYF
TRBV27 | . | . | CASSPRGGPMEPQHF
TRBV11-3 | . | few | CASLRRGQSDEQYF
TRBV3-1/TRBV3-2 | . | . | CASSQQGWQGEFF
TRBV7-2 | TRBD1 | . | CASSLQGTVASYEQYF
TRBV5-1 | TRBD1 | . | CASRRNTGGVGEKLFF
TRBV7-2 | TRBD2 | . | CASSPTLAGGAKNIQYF
TRBV7-2 | . | few | CASSPQGLLRSYNEQFF
TRBV12-5 | . | . | CASGFADRYEQYF
TRBV7-9 | TRBD1 | . | CASSPSGQGKNTIYF
TRBV9 | . | . | CASSEGDIGTDTQYF
TRBV18 | TRBD1 | once | CASSPRQGTYEQYF
TRBV21-1 | . | once | CASSFGTSGISSYNEQFF
TRBV19 | TRBD1 | . | CASTRTGVNNEQFF